The sequence of this TCR beta chain was determined in a study of T cell repertoires in ileal Crohn's disease. Sequencing was performed with immunoSEQ multiplex PCR; in TCRdb, only in-frame clones are kept and a portion is missing. This table has over 14,000 clones, around four fifths appearing once. Trimming pared 2 bases from V and 7 bases from J, leaving 13 bases between. This CDR3 region has 15 residues. Germline-derived CDR1 and CDR2 are SGHNT and YYREEE (reference sequence). Comments on this clone: The antigen is undetermined.

Study findings and constraints: Compared with non-smokers, active smokers at surgery showed more clonal expansions.

Input material: ileal tissue. V and J are TRBV5-4 and TRBJ1-6; weak D call: TRBD1 (5 bases). The clonotype comes from an adult with Crohn's disease. The CDR3 spells CASSFGGTGNSPLHF. CDR3 nucleotide sequence: TGTGCCAGCAGCTTTGGGGGGACTGGGAATTCACCCCTCCACTTT.